This entry concerns a single TCR beta chain. Its antigen remains unknown. Together with a sample-barcoded 5' primer, a J-beta primer mix was included in a second PCR lasting roughly 7 to 11 cycles. Every cDNA was tagged by a template-switch adaptor with 12 random nucleotides. TCRdb called the 5' RACE reads again in MiXCR, with one record for every CDR3 protein. The data hold roughly 1.4 million distinct CDR3 sequences, with 59% observed a single time. The sample belongs to a study of blood T cells in healthy people across ages. Study-wide results and limits: Total diversity from one million sequenced T cells was likely underestimated.

The receptor's source is a man aged 18 to 30 in good health. Sequencing was done on a sample of blood.

CDR3 sequence (DNA): TGTGCCAGCAGCACGACCCACAGGAACACCGGGGAGCTGTTTTTT. Residues: CASSTTHRNTGELFF. This chain uses TRBV21-1 with TRBJ2-2. TRBV21-1 is given as a pseudogene. The CDR3 consists of 15 residues.